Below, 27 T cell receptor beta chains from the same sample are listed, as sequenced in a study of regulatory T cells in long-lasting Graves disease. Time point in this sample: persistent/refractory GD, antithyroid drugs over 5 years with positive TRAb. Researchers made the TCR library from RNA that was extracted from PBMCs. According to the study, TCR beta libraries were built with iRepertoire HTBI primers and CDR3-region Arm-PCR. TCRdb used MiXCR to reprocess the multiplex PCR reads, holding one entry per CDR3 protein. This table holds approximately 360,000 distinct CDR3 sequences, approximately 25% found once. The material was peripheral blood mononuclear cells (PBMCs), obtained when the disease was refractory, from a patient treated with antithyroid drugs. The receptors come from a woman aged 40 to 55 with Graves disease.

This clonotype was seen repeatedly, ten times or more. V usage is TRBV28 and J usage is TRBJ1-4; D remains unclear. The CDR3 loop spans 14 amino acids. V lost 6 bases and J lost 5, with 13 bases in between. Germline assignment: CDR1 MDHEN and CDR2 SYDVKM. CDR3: CASSSQRINEKLFF. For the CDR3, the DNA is TGTGCCAGCAGCTCACAGCGGATAAATGAAAAACTGTTTTTT.

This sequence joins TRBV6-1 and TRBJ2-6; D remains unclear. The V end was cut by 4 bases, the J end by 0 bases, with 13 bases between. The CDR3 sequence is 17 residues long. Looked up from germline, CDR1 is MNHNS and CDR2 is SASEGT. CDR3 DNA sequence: TGTGCCAGCAGTGGTGGGTCCCCTATCTCTGGGGCCAACGTCCTGACTTTC. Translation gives CASSGGSPISGANVLTF.

The CDR3, as DNA: TGTGCCAGCAGCTCCGGGACAGGGGACAATCAGCCCCAGCATTTT. Amino acids: CASSSGTGDNQPQHF. The chain is built from TRBV12-3 or TRBV12-4 and TRBJ1-5; 10 nucleotides match TRBD1. V lost 6 bases, J lost 3 bases, and 5 bases stayed unmatched. The CDR3 spans 15 residues.

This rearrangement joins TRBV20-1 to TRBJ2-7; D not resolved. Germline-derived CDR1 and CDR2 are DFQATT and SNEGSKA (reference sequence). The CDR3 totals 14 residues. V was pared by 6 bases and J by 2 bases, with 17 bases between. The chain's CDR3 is CSAHSLTETYEQYF. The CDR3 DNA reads TGCAGTGCCCATTCCCTTACAGAGACCTACGAGCAGTACTTC.

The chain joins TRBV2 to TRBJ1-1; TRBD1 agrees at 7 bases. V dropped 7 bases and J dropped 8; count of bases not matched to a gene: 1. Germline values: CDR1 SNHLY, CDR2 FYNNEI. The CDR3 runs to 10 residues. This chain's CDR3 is CASMDREAFF. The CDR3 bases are TGTGCCAGCATGGACAGGGAAGCTTTCTTT.

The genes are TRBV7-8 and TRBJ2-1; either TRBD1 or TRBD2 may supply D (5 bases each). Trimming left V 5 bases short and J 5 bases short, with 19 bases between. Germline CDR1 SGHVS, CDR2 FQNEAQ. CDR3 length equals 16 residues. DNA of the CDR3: TGTGCCAGCAGCCCCATGGGACCACGCGGAGACAATGAGCAGTTCTTC. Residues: CASSPMGPRGDNEQFF.

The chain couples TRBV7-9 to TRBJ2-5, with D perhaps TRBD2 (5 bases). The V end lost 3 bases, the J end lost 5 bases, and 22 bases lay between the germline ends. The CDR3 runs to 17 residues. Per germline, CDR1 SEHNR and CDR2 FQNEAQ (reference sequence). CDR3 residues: CASSFGHSGKDPETQYF. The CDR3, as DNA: TGTGCCAGCAGCTTCGGGCACTCCGGGAAGGATCCCGAGACCCAGTACTTC.

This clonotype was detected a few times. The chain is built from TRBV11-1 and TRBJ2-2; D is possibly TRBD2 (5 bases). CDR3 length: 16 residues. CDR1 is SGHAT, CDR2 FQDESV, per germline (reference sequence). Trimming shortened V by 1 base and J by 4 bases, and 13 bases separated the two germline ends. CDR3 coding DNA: TGTGCCAGCAGCTTAGGACGAAGCGGAATCACCGGGGAGCTGTTTTTT. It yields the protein CASSLGRSGITGELFF.

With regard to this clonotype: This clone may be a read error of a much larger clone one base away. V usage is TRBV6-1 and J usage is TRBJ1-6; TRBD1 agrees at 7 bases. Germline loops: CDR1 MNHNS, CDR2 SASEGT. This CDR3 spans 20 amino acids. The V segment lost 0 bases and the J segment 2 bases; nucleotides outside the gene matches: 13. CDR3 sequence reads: CASSEAHNRGLSPYNSPLHF. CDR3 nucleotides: TGTGCCAGCAGTGAAGCTCACAACAGGGGATTAAGCCCCTATAATTCACCCCTCCACTTT.

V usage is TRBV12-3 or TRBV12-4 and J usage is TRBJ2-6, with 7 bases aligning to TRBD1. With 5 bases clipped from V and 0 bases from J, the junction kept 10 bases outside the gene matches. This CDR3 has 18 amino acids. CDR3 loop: CASSPLTGYPSGANVLTF. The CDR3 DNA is TGTGCCAGCAGTCCCCTGACAGGGTATCCCTCTGGGGCCAACGTCCTGACTTTC.

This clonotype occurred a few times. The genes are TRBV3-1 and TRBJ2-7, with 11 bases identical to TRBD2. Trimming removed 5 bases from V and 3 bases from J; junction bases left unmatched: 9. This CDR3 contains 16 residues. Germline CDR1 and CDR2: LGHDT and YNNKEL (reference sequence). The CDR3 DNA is TGTGCCAGCAGCAGCCCTACTAGCGGGAGTCGCTACGAGCAGTACTTC. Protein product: CASSSPTSGSRYEQYF.

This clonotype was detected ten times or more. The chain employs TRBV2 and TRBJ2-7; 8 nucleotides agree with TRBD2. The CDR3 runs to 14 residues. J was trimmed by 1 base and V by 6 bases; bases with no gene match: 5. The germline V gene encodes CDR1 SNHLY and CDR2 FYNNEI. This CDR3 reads CASSVGLGSYEQYF. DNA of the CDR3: TGTGCCAGCAGCGTGGGACTAGGGTCCTACGAGCAGTACTTC.

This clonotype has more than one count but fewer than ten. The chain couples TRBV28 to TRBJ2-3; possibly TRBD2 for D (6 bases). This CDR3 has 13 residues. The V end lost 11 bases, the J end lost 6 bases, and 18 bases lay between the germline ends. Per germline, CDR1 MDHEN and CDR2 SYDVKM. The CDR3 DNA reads TGTGCCGCGGGAACTAGCTGGGAGGATACGCAGTATTTT. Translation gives CAAGTSWEDTQYF.

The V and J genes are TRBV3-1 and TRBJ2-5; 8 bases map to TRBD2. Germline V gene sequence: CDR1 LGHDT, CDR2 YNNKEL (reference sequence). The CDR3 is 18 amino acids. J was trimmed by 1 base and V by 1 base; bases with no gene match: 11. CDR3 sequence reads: CASSQAMSSGRFQETQYF. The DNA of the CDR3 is TGTGCCAGCAGCCAAGCTATGTCCAGCGGGAGATTCCAAGAGACCCAGTACTTC.

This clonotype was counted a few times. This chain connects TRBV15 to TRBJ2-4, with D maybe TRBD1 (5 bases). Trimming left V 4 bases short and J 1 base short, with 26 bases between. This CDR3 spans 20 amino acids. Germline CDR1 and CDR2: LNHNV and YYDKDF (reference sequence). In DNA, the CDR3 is TGTGCCACCAGCAACTCTCAGGGCTTACCCCCCGACTCGGCCAAAAACATTCAGTACTTC. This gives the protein CATSNSQGLPPDSAKNIQYF.

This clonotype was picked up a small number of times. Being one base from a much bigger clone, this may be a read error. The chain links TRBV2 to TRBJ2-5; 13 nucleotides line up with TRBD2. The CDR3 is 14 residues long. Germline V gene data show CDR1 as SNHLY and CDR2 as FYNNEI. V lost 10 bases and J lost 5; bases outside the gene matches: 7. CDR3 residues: CATRLAGGVETQYF. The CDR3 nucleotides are TGTGCCACGAGACTAGCGGGAGGAGTGGAGACCCAGTACTTC.

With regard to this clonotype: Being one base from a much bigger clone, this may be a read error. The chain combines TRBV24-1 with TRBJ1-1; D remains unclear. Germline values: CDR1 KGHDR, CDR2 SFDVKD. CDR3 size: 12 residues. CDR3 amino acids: CAASDLRGSAFF. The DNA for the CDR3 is TGTGCCGCCAGTGATTTGCGGGGTTCAGCTTTCTTT.

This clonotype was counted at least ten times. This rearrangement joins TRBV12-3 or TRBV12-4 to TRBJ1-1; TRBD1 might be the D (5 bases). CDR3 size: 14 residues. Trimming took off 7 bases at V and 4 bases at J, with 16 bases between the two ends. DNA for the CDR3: TGTGCCAGCAACCAAGTCGACAGTCCCACTGAAGCTTTCTTT. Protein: CASNQVDSPTEAFF.

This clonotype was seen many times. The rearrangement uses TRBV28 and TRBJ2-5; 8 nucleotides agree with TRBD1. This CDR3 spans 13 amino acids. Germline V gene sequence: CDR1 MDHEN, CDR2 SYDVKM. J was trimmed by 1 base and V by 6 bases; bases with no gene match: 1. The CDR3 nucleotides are TGTGCCAGCAGAACAGGGGGCCAAGAGACCCAGTACTTC. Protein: CASRTGGQETQYF. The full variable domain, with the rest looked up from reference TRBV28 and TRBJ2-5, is DVKVTQSSRYLVKRTGEKVFLECVQDMDHENMFWYRQDPGLGLRLIYFSYDVKMKEKGDIPEGYSVSREKKERFSLILESASTNQTSMYLCASRTGGQETQYFGPGTRLLVL.

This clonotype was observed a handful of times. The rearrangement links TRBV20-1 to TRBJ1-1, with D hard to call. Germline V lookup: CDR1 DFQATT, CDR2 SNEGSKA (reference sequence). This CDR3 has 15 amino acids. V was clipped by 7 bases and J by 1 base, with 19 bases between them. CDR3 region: CSGALLGSPNTEAFF. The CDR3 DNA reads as TGCAGTGGGGCCCTCTTGGGAAGTCCGAACACTGAAGCTTTCTTT.

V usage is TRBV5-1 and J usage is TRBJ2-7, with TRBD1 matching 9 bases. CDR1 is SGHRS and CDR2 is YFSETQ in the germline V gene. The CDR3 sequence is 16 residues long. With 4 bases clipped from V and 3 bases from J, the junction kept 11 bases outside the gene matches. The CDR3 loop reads CASSVGRDRVVYEQYF. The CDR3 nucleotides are TGCGCCAGCAGCGTGGGCCGGGACAGGGTGGTCTACGAGCAGTACTTC.

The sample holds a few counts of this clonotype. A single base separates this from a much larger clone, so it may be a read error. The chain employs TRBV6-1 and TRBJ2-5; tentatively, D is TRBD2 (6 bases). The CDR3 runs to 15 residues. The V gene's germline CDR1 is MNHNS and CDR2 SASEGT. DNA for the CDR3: TGTGCCAGCAGGCAGACTAGGGTTGGCCAAGAGACCCGGTACTTC. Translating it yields CASRQTRVGQETRYF.

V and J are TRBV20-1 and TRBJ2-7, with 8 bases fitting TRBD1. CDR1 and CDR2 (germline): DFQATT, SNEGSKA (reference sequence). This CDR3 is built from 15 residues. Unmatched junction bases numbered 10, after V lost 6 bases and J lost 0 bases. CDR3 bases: TGCAGTGCCCCCCAAATCGGACAGGGCTCCTACGAGCAGTACTTC. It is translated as CSAPQIGQGSYEQYF.

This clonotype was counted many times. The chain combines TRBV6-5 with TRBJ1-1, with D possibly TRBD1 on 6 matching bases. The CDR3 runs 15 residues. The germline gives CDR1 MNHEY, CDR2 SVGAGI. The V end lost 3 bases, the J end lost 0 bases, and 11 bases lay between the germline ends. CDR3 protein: CASSYLDSLNTEAFF. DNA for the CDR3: TGTGCCAGCAGTTATTTGGACAGCCTGAACACTGAAGCTTTCTTT.

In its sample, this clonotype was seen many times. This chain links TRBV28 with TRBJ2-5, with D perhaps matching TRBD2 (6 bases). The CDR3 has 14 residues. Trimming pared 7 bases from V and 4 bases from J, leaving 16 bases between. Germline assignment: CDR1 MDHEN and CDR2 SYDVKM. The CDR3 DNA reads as TGTGCCAGCAACGGGACTCCAGAGGCAGAGACCCAGTACTTC. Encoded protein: CASNGTPEAETQYF.

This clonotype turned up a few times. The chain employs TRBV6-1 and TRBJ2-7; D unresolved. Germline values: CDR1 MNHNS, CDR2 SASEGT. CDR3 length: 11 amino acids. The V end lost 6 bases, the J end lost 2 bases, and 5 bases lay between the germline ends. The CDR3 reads CASRQAYEQYF. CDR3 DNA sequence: TGTGCCAGCAGGCAAGCCTACGAGCAGTACTTC.

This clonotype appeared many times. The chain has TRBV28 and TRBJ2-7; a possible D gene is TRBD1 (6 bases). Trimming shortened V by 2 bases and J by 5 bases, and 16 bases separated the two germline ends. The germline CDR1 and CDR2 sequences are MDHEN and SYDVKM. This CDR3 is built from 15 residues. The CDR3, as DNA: TGTGCCAGCAGTTTAATGGGGGCTAAGGACAACGAGCAGTACTTC. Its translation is CASSLMGAKDNEQYF.